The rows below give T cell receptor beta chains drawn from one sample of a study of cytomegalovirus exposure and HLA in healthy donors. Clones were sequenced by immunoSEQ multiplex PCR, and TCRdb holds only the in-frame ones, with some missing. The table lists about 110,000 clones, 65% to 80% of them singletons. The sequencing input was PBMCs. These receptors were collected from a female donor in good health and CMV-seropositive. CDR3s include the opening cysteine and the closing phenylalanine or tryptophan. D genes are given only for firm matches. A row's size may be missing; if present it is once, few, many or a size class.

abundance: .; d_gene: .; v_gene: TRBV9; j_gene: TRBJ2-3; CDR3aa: CASSVAKGVDTQYF; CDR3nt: TGTGCCAGCAGCGTAGCTAAAGGGGTAGATACGCAGTATTTT
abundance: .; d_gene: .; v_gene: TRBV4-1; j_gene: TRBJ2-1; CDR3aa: CASSLVLFRGEQFF; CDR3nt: TGCGCCAGCAGCCTGGTCCTTTTCCGGGGGGAGCAGTTCTTC
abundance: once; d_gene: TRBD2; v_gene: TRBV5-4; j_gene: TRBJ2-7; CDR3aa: CASSLDLRLAGYEQYF; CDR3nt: TGTGCCAGCAGCTTGGATTTGCGACTAGCGGGATACGAGCAGTACTTC
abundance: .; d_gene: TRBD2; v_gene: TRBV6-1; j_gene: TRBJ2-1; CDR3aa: CASSEKGGAGTSRWNEQFF; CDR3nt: TGTGCCAGCAGTGAAAAGGGTGGTGCCGGGACTAGCAGGTGGAATGAGCAGTTCTTC
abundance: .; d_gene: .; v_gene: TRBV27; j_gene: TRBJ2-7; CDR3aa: CASGRGPGQTAPINEQYF; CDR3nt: TGTGCCAGCGGTAGAGGACCTGGACAGACCGCCCCCATCAACGAGCAGTACTTC
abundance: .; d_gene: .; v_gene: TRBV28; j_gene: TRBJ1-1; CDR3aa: CASSRPYGFSTEAFF; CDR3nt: TGTGCCAGCAGCCGACCGTACGGGTTTAGCACTGAAGCTTTCTTT
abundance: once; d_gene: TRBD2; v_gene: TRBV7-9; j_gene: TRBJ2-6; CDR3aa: CASSLIRGSGVSGANVLTF; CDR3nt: TGTGCCAGCAGTCTTATAAGGGGTAGCGGGGTCTCTGGGGCCAACGTCCTGACTTTC
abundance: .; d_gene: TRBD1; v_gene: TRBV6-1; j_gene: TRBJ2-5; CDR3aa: CASSSIQGAETQYF; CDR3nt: TGTGCCAGCAGTTCGATACAGGGGGCCGAGACCCAGTACTTC
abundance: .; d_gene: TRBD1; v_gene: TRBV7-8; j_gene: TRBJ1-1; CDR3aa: CASSSYVGTGDILNTEAFF; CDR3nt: TGTGCCAGCAGCTCGTATGTCGGGACAGGGGACATTTTGAACACTGAAGCTTTCTTT
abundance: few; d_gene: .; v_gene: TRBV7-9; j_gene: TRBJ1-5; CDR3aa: CASSLNRRPNQPQHF; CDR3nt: TGTGCCAGCAGCTTAAACAGGAGACCCAATCAGCCCCAGCATTTT
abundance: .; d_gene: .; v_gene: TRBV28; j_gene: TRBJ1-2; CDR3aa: CASRPPGINYGYTF; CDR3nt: TGTGCCAGCAGACCCCCGGGGATTAACTATGGCTACACCTTC
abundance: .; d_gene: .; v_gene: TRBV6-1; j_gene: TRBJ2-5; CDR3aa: CASSEAGGPRKTQYF; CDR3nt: TGTGCCAGCAGTGAAGCCGGGGGGCCGAGGAAGACCCAGTACTTC
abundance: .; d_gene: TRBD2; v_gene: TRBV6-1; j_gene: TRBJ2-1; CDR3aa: CASIYTGLAGGEQFF; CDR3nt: TGTGCCAGCATCTACACGGGACTAGCGGGGGGGGAGCAGTTCTTC
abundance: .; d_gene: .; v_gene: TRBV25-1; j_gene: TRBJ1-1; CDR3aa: CASSEGGFTEAFF; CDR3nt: TGTGCCAGCAGTGAAGGAGGCTTCACTGAAGCTTTCTTT
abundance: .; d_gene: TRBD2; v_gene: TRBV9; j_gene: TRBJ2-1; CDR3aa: CASSVYSGGGYEQFF; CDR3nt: TGTGCCAGCAGCGTATATAGCGGGGGGGGATATGAGCAGTTCTTC
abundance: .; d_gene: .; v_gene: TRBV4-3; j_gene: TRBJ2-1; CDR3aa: CASSRRRLINEQFF; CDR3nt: TGCGCCAGCAGCCGGAGGCGGCTGATTAATGAGCAGTTCTTC
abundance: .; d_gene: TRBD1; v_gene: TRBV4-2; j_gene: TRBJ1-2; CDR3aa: CASSPRGGQGNYGYTF; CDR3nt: TGTGCCAGCAGCCCACGGGGTGGACAGGGGAACTATGGCTACACCTTC
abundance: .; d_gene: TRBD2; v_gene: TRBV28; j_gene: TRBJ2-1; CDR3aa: CASSPLAGGWNEQFF; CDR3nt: TGTGCCAGCAGTCCACTAGCGGGAGGGTGGAATGAGCAGTTCTTC
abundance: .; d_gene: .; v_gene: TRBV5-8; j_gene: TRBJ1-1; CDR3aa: CASSLRVEAFF; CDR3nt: TGTGCCAGCAGCTTGAGAGTTGAAGCTTTCTTT
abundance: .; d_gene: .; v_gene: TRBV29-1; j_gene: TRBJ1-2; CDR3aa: CSVVSANYGYTF; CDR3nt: TGCAGCGTTGTGTCGGCTAACTATGGCTACACCTTC
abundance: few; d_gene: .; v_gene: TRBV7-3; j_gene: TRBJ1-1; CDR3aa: CASRWGQANTEAFF; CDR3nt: TGTGCCAGCAGGTGGGGGCAGGCGAACACTGAAGCTTTCTTT
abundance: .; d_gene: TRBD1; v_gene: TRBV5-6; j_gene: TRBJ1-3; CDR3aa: CASSLRGRLTFHTIYF; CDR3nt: TGTGCCAGCAGCTTGAGGGGGCGCCTGACGTTTCACACCATATATTTT
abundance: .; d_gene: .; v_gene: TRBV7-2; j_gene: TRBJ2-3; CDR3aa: CASSLLAYTDTQYF; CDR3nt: TGTGCCAGCAGCTTACTAGCGTACACAGATACGCAGTATTTT
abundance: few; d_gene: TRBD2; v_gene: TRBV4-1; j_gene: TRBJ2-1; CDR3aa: CASSQDGSGGSYNEQFF; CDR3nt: TGCGCCAGCAGCCAAGATGGTAGCGGGGGCTCCTACAATGAGCAGTTCTTC
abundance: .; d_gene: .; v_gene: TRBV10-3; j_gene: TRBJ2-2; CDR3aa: CAISASFELFF; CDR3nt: TGTGCCATCAGTGCCTCTTTCGAGCTGTTTTTT
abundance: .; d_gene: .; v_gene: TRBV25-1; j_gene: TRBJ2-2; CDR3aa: CASRLQGNTGELFF; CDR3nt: TGTGCCAGCAGACTACAGGGGAACACCGGGGAGCTGTTTTTT
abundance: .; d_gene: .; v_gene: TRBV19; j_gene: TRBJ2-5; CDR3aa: CASRSGGVKEETQYF; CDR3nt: TGTGCCAGTAGATCCGGAGGGGTAAAGGAAGAGACCCAGTACTTC
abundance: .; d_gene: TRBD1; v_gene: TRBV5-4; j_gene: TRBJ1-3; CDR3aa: CASSSNRGLSGNTIYF; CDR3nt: TGTGCCAGCAGCTCCAACAGGGGACTCTCTGGAAACACCATATATTTT
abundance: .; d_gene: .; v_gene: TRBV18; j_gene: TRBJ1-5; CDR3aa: CASSHGTPDSNQPQHF; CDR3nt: TGTGCCAGCTCACACGGGACTCCAGATAGCAATCAGCCCCAGCATTTT
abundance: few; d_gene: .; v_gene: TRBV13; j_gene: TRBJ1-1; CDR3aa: CASSSTGSEYTEAFF; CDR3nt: TGTGCCAGCAGCTCTACAGGGAGCGAGTACACTGAAGCTTTCTTT
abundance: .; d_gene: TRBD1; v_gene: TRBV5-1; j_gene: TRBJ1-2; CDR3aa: CASSLGQGMSGYTF; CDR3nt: TGCGCCAGCAGCTTGGGACAGGGAATGAGCGGCTACACCTTC
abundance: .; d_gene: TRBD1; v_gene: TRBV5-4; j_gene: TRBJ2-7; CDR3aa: CASSLGRTGVSGNMNEQYF; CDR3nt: TGTGCCAGCAGCTTGGGGCGGACAGGGGTATCCGGGAATATGAACGAGCAGTACTTC
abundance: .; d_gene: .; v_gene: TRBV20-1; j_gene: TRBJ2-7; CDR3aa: CSAVLSYEQYF; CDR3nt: TGCAGTGCCGTACTCTCCTACGAGCAGTACTTC
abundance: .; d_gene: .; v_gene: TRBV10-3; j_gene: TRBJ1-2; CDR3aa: CAISEVGIDGYTF; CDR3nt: TGTGCCATCAGTGAGGTCGGGATAGATGGCTACACCTTC
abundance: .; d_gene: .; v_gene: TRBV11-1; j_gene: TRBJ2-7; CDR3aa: CASSILGDEQYF; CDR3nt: TGTGCCAGCAGCATCCTAGGGGACGAGCAGTACTTC
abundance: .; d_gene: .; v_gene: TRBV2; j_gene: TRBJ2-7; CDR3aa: CARSQGRINEQYF; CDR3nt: TGTGCCAGGTCTCAGGGGAGAATCAACGAGCAGTACTTC
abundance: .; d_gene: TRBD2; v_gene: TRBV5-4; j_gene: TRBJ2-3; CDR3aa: CASSPGLAGNTDTQYF; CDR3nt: TGTGCCAGCAGCCCTGGACTAGCGGGGAACACAGATACGCAGTATTTT
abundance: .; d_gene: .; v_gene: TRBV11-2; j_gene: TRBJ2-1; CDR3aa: CASSLARGPYNEQFF; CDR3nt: TGTGCCAGCAGCTTAGCCAGGGGCCCCTACAATGAGCAGTTCTTC
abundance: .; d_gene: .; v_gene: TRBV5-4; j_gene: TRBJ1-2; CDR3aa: CASSLGQGYTF; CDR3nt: TGTGCCAGCAGCCTCGGACAGGGCTACACCTTC
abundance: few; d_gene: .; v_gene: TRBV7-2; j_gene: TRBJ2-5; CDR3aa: CASSRWGVGQETQYF; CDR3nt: TGTGCCAGCAGCCGATGGGGGGTAGGGCAAGAGACCCAGTACTTC
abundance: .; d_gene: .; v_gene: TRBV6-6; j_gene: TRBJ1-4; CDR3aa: CASSSTTGQREKLFF; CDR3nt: TGTGCCAGCAGTTCGACGACAGGACAGAGGGAAAAACTGTTTTTT
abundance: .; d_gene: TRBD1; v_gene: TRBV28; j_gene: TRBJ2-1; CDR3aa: CATQGVKGYNEQFF; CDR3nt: TGTGCCACACAGGGGGTCAAGGGATACAATGAGCAGTTCTTC
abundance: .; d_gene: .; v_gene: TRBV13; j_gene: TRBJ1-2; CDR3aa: CASSLNQGVYGYTF; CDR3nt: TGTGCCAGCAGCTTAAACCAGGGCGTTTATGGCTACACCTTC
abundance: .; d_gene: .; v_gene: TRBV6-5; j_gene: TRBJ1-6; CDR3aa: CASSYSPGDSPLHF; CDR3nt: TGTGCCAGCAGTTACTCCCCAGGGGATTCACCCCTCCACTTT
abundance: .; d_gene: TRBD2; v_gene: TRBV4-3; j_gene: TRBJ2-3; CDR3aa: CASSQESPRSGGKHTDTQYF; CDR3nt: TGCGCCAGCAGCCAAGAATCCCCAAGAAGCGGGGGTAAACACACAGATACGCAGTATTTT
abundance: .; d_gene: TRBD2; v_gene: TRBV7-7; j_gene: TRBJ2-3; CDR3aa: CASSSLAGVGTDTQYF; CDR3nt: TGTGCTAGCAGCTCCTTAGCGGGAGTAGGCACAGATACGCAGTATTTT
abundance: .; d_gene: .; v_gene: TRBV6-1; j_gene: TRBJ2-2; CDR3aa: CASRTGELGSGELFF; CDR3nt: TGTGCCAGCAGGACGGGGGAGCTAGGCTCCGGGGAGCTGTTTTTT
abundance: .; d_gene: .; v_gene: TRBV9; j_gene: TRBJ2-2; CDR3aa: CASSVATRGSGELFF; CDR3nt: TGTGCCAGCAGCGTAGCTACTAGAGGGAGCGGGGAGCTGTTTTTT
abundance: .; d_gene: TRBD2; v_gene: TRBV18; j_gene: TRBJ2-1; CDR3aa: CASSPTSGNLDEQFF; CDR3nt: TGTGCCAGCTCACCGACTAGCGGGAATTTAGATGAGCAGTTCTTC
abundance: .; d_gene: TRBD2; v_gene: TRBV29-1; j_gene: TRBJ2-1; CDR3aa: CSVGVGILAGLPYNEQFF; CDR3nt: TGCAGCGTTGGGGTTGGGATACTAGCGGGGCTTCCTTACAATGAGCAGTTCTTC
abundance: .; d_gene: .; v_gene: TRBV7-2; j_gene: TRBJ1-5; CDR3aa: CASSPGAGLSNQPQHF; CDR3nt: TGTGCCAGCAGCCCCGGCGCAGGTTTGAGCAATCAGCCCCAGCATTTT
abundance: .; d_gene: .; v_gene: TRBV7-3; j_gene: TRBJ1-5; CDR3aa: CASSSRGVWNQPQHF; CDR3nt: TGTGCCAGCAGCTCCAGGGGAGTTTGGAATCAGCCCCAGCATTTT
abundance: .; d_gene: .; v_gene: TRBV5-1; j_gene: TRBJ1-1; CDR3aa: CASSSGYPGTEAFF; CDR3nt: TGCGCCAGCAGCTCGGGGTACCCCGGCACTGAAGCTTTCTTT
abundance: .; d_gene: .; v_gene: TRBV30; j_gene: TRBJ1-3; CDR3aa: CAWSMALTIYF; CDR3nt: TGTGCCTGGAGTATGGCTCTCACCATATATTTT
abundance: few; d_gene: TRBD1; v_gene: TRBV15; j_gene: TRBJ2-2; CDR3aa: CATSRDLAQGATGELFF; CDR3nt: TGTGCCACCAGCAGAGATCTTGCACAGGGGGCCACCGGGGAGCTGTTTTTT
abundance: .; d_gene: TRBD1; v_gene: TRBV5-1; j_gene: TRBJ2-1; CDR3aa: CASSLGYLGDSKNEQFF; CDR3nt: TGCGCCAGCAGCTTGGGCTACCTCGGGGACAGTAAAAATGAGCAGTTCTTC
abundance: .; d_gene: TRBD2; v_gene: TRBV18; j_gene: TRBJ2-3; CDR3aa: CASSPLASGSTDTQYF; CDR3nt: TGTGCCAGCTCGCCGCTGGCTAGCGGTAGCACAGATACGCAGTATTTT
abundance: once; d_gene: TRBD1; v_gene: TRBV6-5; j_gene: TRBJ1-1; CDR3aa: CASSRTTGREAFF; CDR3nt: TGTGCCAGCAGTAGAACGACAGGGAGAGAAGCTTTCTTT
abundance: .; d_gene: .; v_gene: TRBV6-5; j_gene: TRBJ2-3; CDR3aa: CASSYSTTASTDTQYF; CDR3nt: TGTGCCAGCAGTTACTCGACCACAGCTAGCACAGATACGCAGTATTTT